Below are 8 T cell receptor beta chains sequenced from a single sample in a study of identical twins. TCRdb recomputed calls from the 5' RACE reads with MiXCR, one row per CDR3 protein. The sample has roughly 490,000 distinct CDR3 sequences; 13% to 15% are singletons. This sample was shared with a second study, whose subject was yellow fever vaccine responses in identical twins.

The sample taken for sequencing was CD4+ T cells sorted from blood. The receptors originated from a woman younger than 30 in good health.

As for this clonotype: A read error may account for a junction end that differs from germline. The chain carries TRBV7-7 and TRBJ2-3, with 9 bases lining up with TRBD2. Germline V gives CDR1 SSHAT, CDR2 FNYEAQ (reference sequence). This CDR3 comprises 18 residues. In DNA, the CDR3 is TGTGCTAGCAGCTTAGCCCTCGGGGTAGCGGGGGATACAGATACGCAGTATTTT. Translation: CASSLALGVAGDTDTQYF.

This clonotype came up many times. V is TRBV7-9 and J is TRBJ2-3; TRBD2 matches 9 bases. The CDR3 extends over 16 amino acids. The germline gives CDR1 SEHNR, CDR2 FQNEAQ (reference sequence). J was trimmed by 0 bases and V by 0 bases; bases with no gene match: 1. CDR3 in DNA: TGTGCCAGCAGCTTAGCGCGGGGGGGAAGCACAGATACGCAGTATTTT. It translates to CASSLARGGSTDTQYF.

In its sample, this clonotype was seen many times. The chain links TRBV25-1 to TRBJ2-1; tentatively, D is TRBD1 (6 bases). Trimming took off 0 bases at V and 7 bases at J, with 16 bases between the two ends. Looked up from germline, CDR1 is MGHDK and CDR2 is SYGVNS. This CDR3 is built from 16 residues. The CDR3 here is CASSEYLNPTGNEQFF. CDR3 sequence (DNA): TGTGCCAGCAGTGAATACCTTAACCCAACAGGGAATGAGCAGTTCTTC. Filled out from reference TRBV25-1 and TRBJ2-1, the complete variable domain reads EADIYQTPRYLVIGTGKKITLECSQTMGHDKMYWYQQDPGMELHLIHYSYGVNSTEKGDLSSESTVSRIRTEHFPLTLESARPSHTSQYLCASSEYLNPTGNEQFFGPGTRLTVL.

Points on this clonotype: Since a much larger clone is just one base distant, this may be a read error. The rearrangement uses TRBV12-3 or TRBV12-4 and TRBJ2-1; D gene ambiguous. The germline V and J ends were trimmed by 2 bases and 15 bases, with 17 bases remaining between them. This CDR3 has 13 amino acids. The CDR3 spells CASSLSESLIRFF. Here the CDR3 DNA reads TGTGCCAGCAGTTTATCGGAAAGTCTTATTCGGTTCTTC.

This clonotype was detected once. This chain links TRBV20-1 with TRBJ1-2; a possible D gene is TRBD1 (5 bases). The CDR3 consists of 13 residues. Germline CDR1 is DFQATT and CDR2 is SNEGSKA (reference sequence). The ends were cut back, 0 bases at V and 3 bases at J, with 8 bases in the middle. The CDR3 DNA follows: TGCAGTGCTAGAGACTCGACAGACTATGGCTACACCTTC. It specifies CSARDSTDYGYTF.

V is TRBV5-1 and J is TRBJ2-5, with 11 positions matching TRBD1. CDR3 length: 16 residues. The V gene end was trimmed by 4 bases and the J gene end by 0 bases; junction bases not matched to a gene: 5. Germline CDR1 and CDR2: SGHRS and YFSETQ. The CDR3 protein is CASSLGDRGDQETQYF. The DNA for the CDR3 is TGCGCCAGCAGCCTAGGGGACAGGGGGGACCAAGAGACCCAGTACTTC.

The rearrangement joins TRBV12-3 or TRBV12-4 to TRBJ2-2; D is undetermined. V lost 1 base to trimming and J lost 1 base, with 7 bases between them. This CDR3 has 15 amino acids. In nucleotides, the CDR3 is TGTGCCAGCAGTTTAGGCCTAGTGAACACCGGGGAGCTGTTTTTT. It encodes CASSLGLVNTGELFF.

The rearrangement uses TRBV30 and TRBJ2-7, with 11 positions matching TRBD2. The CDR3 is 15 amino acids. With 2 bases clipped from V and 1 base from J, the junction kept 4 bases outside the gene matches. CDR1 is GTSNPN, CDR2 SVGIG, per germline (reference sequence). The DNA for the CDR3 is TGTGCCTGGAGTCCCCTAGCGGGGGGTTCCTACGAGCAGTACTTC. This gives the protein CAWSPLAGGSYEQYF.